This note documents a single TCR beta chain sequence. Its antigen is currently not known. It has no much larger one-base neighbor in the sample; base qualities were not kept. These data are taken from a study of tumor-infiltrating lymphocytes in localized non-small cell lung cancer (dated by TCRdb to 2020 to 2022). About the full investigation: Several histologies were represented in the cohort, which also included both smokers and never-smokers as well as patients whose samples were collected after neoadjuvant chemotherapy. Resected tumor tissue and uninvolved lung tissue described as non-adjacent to the tumor were contributed by each patient, with both tissues obtained from the same patient. Alongside flow cytometry, multiplex immunofluorescence, RNA-seq, exome sequencing and proteomics, TCR sequencing was applied to the same patients as one of several integrated assays. The overall ICON cohort was composed of around 150 surgical patients with localized non-small cell lung cancer whose tumors were resected. A total of fewer than 60 patients were included in the paired tumor versus uninvolved lung comparison of immunoSEQ T-cell fraction.

Broad study findings and their caveats: TCRbeta sequencing supported higher T cell infiltration in tumors than in uninvolved lung tissue, consistent with immunofluorescence CD3 counts. Because different assays used different pieces of the same tissue, technical variation could not be distinguished from intratumor heterogeneity. The TCR-derived T-cell fraction showed no difference between the flow cytometry-defined immunotypes IM1 (good prognosis) and IM2 (poor prognosis). Assay coverage differed among patients according to how much tissue was available, so only a subset of the cohort had TCR sequencing. Recurrence-free survival showed no association with tumor T-cell fraction from TCR sequencing (p = 0.61).

The first patient joined ICON in the first half of 2016, and enrollment wrapped up when the last patient was enrolled in the second half of 2018. In a subcohort of 70 to 95 patients, fresh tumor and matched uninvolved tissue were collected for in-depth immune analyses, with TCR sequencing among those analyses. DNA isolated from bulk tissue, without cell sorting, was used for TCR sequencing. TCR sequencing with the immunoSEQ assay provided the T-cell fraction in tumor and uninvolved lung tissue. In the authors' own workflow: For survival analysis, patients were divided into high (upper tertile) and low (lower two tertiles) T-cell fraction groups, which were compared by log-rank test. A signed-rank test was used to check for differences in T-cell fraction between paired tumor and uninvolved lung. This is the immuneACCESS table as TCRdb keeps it, with only in-frame sequences that have V and J called. A part of the clones is gone; compared with another copy, unresolved V genes explain less than half, and the rest is unexplained. The V and J calls and clone size are taken from that table; D and trimming were inferred from the DNA. Recorded for this sample are over 10,000 clones; about 71% of them occurred a single time. The top ten hold 9.4% of the sample.

V is cut back by 1 base and J by 10 bases, with 3 bases in the junction unmatched. CDR1 and CDR2 (MGHRA, YSYEKL) derive from the germline V gene. The CDR3 runs 14 residues from the cysteine to the phenylalanine. CDR3 DNA only is kept here, 42 bases in frame from base 1. The sequenced sample consisted of lung tumor tissue. The V gene is TRBV4-1 and the J gene is TRBJ1-6, with 8 bases in between that match TRBD1. The clonotype originates from a human donor with non-small cell lung cancer. The CDR3 is CASSQVAGGSPLHF. The sequenced DNA is TGCGCCAGCAGCCAAGTAGCAGGGGGCTCACCCCTCCACTTT.